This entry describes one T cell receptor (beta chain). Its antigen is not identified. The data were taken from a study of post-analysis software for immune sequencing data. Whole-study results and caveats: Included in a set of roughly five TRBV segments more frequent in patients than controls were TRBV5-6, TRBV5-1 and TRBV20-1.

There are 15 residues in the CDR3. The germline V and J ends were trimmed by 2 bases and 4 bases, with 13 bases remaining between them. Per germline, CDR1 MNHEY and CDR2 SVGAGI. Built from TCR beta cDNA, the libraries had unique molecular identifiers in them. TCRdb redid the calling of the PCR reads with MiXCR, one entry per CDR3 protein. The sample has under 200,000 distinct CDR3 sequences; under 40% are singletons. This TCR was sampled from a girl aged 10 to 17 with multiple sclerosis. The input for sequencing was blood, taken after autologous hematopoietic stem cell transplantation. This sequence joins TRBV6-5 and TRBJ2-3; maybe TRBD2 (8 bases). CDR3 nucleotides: TGTGCCAGCAGTTACGGGACAGCGGGGGCAGATACGCAGTATTTT. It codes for CASSYGTAGADTQYF.